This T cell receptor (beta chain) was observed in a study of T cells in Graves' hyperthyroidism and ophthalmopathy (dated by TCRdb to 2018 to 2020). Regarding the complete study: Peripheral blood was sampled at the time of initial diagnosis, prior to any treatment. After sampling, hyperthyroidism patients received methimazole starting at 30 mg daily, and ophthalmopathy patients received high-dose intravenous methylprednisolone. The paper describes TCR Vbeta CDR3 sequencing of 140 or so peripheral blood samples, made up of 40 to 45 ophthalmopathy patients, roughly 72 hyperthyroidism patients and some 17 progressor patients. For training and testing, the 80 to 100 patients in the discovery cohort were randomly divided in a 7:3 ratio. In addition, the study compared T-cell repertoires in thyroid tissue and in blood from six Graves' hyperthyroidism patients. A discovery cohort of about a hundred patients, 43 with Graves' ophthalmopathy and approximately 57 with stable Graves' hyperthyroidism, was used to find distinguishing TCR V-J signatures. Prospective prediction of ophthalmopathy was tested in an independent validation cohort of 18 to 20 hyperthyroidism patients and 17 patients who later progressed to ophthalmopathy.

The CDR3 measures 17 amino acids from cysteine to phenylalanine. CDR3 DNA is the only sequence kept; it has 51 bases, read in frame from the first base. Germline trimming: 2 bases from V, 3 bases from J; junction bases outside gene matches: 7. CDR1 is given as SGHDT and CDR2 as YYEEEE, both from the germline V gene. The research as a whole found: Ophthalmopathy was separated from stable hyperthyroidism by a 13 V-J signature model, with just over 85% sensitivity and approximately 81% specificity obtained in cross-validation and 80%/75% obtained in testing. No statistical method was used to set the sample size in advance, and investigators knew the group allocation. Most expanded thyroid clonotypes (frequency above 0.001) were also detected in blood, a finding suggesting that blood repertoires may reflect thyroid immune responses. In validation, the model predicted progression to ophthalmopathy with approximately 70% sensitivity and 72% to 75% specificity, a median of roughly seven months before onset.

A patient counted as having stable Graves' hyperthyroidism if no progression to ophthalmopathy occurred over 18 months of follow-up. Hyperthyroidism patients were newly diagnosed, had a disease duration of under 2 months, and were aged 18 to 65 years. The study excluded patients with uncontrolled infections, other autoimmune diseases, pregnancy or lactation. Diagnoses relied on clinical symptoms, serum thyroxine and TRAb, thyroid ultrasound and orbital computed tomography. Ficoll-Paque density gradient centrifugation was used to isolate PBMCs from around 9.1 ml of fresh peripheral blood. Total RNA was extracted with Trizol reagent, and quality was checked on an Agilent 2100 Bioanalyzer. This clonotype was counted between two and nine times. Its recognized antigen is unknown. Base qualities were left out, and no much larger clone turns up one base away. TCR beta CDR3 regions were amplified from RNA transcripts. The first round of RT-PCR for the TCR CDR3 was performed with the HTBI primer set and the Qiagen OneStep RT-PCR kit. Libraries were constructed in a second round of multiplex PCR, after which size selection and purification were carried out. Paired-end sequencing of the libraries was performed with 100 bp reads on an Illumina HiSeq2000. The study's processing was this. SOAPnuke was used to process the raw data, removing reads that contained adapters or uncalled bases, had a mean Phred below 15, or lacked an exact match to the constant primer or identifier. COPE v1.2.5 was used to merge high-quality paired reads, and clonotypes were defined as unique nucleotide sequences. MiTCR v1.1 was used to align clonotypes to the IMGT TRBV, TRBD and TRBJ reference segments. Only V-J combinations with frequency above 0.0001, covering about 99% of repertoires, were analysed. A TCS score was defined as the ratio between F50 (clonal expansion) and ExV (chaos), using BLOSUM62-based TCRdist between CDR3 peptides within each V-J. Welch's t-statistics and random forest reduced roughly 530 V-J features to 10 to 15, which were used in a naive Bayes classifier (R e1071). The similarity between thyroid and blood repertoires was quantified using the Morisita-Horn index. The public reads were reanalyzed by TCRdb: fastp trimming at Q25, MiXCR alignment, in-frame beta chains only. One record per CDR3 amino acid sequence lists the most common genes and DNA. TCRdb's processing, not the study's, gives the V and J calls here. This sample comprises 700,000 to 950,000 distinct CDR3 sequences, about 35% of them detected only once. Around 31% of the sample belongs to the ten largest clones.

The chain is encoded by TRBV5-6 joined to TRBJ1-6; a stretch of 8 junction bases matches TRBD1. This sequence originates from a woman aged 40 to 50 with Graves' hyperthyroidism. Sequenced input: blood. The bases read TGTGCCAGCAGCTTACCCGGGACAGGAGACTATAATTCACCCCTCCACTTT. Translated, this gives CASSLPGTGDYNSPLHF.